A selection of T cell receptor beta chains follows, all from one sample in a study of shared clonotypes between healthy human individuals. Only in-frame clones appear in the TCRdb table, and some are missing; sequencing was by immunoSEQ multiplex PCR. This sample has 1.4 million to 1.5 million clones, with roughly 96% found just once. The sequenced sample consisted of naive CD4+ T cells sorted from blood. Receptor source: a man aged 25 to 45 in good health. Each CDR3 is given with its conserved first and last residue. Each record gives: D gene, V gene, clone size, CDR3 length, J gene, CDR3 DNA, CDR3 protein. D genes are given only for firm matches. Not all rows give a size; the values are once, few, many and, for expanded clones, a class.

.	TRBV19	.	19	TRBJ2-1	TGTGCCAGTAGTAACCTATTTACTAAGGGTGGGGACCGATACAATGAGCAGTTCTTC	CASSNLFTKGGDRYNEQFF
.	TRBV18	.	13	TRBJ1-3	TGTGCCAGCTCACCTGGGCCCGGAAACACCATATATTTT	CASSPGPGNTIYF
.	TRBV4-3	.	15	TRBJ2-3	TGCGCCAGCAGCCAAGTTTGGCGGCCCACAGATACGCAGTATTTT	CASSQVWRPTDTQYF
.	TRBV10-3	.	14	TRBJ1-3	TGTGCCAGCCGGATGGACAGAGATGGAAACACCATATATTTT	CASRMDRDGNTIYF
TRBD1	TRBV6-1	.	19	TRBJ2-1	TGTGCCAGCAGTGAATTGGCCTCAGGGGGCCCCAGCTCCTACAATGAGCAGTTCTTC	CASSELASGGPSSYNEQFF
TRBD2	TRBV27	.	14	TRBJ2-3	TGTGCCAGCGACAGCGGGAGGGCCGCAGATACGCAGTATTTT	CASDSGRAADTQYF
TRBD1	TRBV27	.	15	TRBJ2-1	TGTGCCAGCAAATCCTCCGGGACAGTTAGCAATGAGCAGTTCTTC	CASKSSGTVSNEQFF
.	TRBV13	.	14	TRBJ2-4	TGTGCCAGCAGCCCTGGACTAGCCAAAAACATTCAGTACTTC	CASSPGLAKNIQYF
.	TRBV19	once	16	TRBJ2-4	TGTGCCAGTAGTACCTTACAGGGCCAGGACAAAAACATTCAGTACTTC	CASSTLQGQDKNIQYF
.	TRBV20-1	.	11	TRBJ1-1	TGCAGTGCTAGCTCGAACACTGAAGCTTTCTTT	CSASSNTEAFF
TRBD1	TRBV19	.	15	TRBJ2-2	TGTGCCAGTAGTATAGGGACAGGGAACACCGGGGAGCTGTTTTTT	CASSIGTGNTGELFF
.	TRBV6-1	.	13	TRBJ1-5	TGTGCCAGCAGTACCTGGGGCAATCAGCCCCAGCATTTT	CASSTWGNQPQHF
.	TRBV29-1	.	13	TRBJ1-1	TGCAGCGTTGAAGATATGGGGAACACTGAAGCTTTCTTT	CSVEDMGNTEAFF
TRBD1	TRBV5-1	.	12	TRBJ2-7	TGCGCCAGCAGCTGGGACAGGGGAGAGCAGTACTTC	CASSWDRGEQYF
TRBD1	TRBV9	.	14	TRBJ1-3	TGTGCCAGCAGCGTAGGCAGGGGGAGAAACACCATATATTTT	CASSVGRGRNTIYF
.	TRBV18	.	16	TRBJ2-1	TGTGCCAGCTCACCGCGCGGGACCGACCACTACAATGAGCAGTTCTTC	CASSPRGTDHYNEQFF
.	TRBV7-7	.	14	TRBJ2-3	TGTGCTAGCAGCTTGTCGGGGGTCAGGGATACGCAGTATTTT	CASSLSGVRDTQYF
.	TRBV5-5	.	17	TRBJ1-2	TGTGCCAGCAGCTTCGATGCATGGGGGGCCCCCGGAGATGGCTACACCTTC	CASSFDAWGAPGDGYTF
.	TRBV29-1	.	15	TRBJ1-5	TGCAGCGTTCAAACTCCGGGGGACAGCAATCAGCCCCAGCATTTT	CSVQTPGDSNQPQHF
TRBD2	TRBV4-1	once	17	TRBJ2-1	TGCGCCAGCAGCCAAGATTTGGGAGCGGGAGGCAGGAATGAGCAGTTCTTC	CASSQDLGAGGRNEQFF
.	TRBV11-2	.	16	TRBJ2-7	TGTGCCAGCAGCTTATTAGCAGGCGAAATTTCCTACGAGCAGTACTTC	CASSLLAGEISYEQYF
.	TRBV28	few	13	TRBJ1-1	TGTGCCAGCAGTCTCCGGGGGCTCTTGAAGTCTTTCTTT	CASSLRGLLKSFF
TRBD2	TRBV6-1	.	17	TRBJ2-7	TGTGCCAGCAGTGAAAGTACTAGCGGGAGGATATCGGGGGAGCAGTACTTC	CASSESTSGRISGEQYF
.	TRBV2	.	13	TRBJ2-7	TGTGCCAGCAGTATTGGGACCCCGTATGAGCAGTACTTC	CASSIGTPYEQYF
.	TRBV10-3	.	12	TRBJ2-3	TGTGCCATCAGCCCCCCCGACGATACGCAGTATTTT	CAISPPDDTQYF
.	TRBV19	.	12	TRBJ1-5	TGTGCCAGTAGTTCTCTTAGGCAGCCCCAGCATTTT	CASSSLRQPQHF
.	TRBV7-7	once	14	TRBJ2-5	TGTGCTAGCAGCTTAGGAGGGCCCGGGGAGACCCAGTACTTC	CASSLGGPGETQYF
TRBD2	TRBV28	.	15	TRBJ2-1	TGTGCCAGCAGCGGCCCTAGCGGGAGATACAATGAGCAGTTCTTC	CASSGPSGRYNEQFF
.	TRBV18	.	13	TRBJ1-1	TGTGCCAGCTCACCAGATCAGAACACTGAAGCTTTCTTT	CASSPDQNTEAFF
.	TRBV7-8	.	13	TRBJ2-1	TGTGCCAGCAGAGGGGGAGGAGATTATGAGCAGTTCTTC	CASRGGGDYEQFF
.	TRBV28	.	11	TRBJ1-1	TGTGCCAGCAGGGCTCTGGGGGAAGCTTTCTTT	CASRALGEAFF
TRBD2	TRBV19	.	16	TRBJ2-2	TGTGCCAGTAGCTACGGGACTACACCCGGCACCGGGGAGCTGTTTTTT	CASSYGTTPGTGELFF
.	TRBV9	once	16	TRBJ1-2	TGTGCCAGCAGCGTAGACCAACCCCCAGATTACTATGGCTACACCTTC	CASSVDQPPDYYGYTF
TRBD2	TRBV5-4	.	15	TRBJ2-7	TGTGCCAGCAGCTTAAGGACTAGCGGGGGCTACGAGCAGTACTTC	CASSLRTSGGYEQYF
.	TRBV9	.	14	TRBJ1-4	TGTGCCAGCAGCGTAGGACAGACCAATGAAAAACTGTTTTTT	CASSVGQTNEKLFF
TRBD1	TRBV5-4	once	18	TRBJ2-2	TGTGCCAGCAGCTTGGATGGGACAGGGGGCGGCAACACCGGGGAGCTGTTTTTT	CASSLDGTGGGNTGELFF
.	TRBV15	.	15	TRBJ2-7	TGTGCCACCAGCAGAGATCAGGGGTTTGCCTACGAGCAGTACTTC	CATSRDQGFAYEQYF
.	TRBV14	few	13	TRBJ1-2	TGTGCCAGCAGCCAAGGGGGATACTATGGCTACACCTTC	CASSQGGYYGYTF